This T cell receptor (beta chain) was obtained from a study of neoadjuvant anti-PD-1 for oral cavity cancer. Findings and limits, study-wide: Treg/Th17 ratio rose with pretreatment blood and fell with post-treatment tumor TCRbeta clonality.

V lost 4 bases and J lost 4, with 18 bases in between. Germline lookup yields CDR1 SGHDT and CDR2 YYEEEE. The CDR3 is 16 residues long. Regarding this clone: Its antigen is unidentified.

No culture or expansion preceded analysis of these blood cells. Repertoires were generated with immunoSEQ multiplex PCR, while TCRdb's copy carries only in-frame clones and drops some. The sample shows about 14,000 clones, around 75% of them seen only once. The chain uses TRBV5-6 and TRBJ2-1, with D tentatively TRBD2 (7 bases). Sequenced material: PBMCs, taken before nivolumab (anti-PD-1) treatment. This receptor was taken from a person aged 40 to 85 with oral cavity squamous cell carcinoma. Here the CDR3 DNA reads TGTGCCAGCAGCCTCCGGGGGCCGGGGGGTTACAATGAGCAGTTCTTC. It yields the protein CASSLRGPGGYNEQFF.